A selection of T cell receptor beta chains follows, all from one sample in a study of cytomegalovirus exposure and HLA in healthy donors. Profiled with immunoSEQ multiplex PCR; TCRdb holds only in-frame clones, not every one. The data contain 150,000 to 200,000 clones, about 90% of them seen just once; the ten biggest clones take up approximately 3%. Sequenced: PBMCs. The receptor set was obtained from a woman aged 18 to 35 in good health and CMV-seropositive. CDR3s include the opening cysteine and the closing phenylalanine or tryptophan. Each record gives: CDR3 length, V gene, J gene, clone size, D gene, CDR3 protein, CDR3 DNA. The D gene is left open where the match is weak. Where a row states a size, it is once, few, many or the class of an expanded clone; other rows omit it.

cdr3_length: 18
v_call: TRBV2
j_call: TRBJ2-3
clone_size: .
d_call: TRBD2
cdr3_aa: CASSELTLSGDLTDTQYF
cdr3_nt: TGTGCCAGCAGTGAGTTGACGCTTAGCGGGGATCTCACAGATACGCAGTATTTT

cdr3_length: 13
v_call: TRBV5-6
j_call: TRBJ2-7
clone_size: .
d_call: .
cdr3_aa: CASSNRVSYEQYF
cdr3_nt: TGTGCCAGCAGCAACAGGGTCTCCTACGAGCAGTACTTC

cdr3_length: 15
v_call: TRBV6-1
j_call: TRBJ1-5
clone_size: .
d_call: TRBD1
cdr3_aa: CASRGGTGSVQPQHF
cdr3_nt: TGTGCCAGCAGGGGGGGGACAGGGTCGGTTCAGCCCCAGCATTTT

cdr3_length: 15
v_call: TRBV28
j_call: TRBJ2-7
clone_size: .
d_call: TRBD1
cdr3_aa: CASSLLGTGTSEQYF
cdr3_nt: TGTGCCAGCAGTTTATTGGGGACAGGCACCTCCGAGCAGTACTTC

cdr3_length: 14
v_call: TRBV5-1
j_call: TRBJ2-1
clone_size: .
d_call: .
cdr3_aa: CASSLGGGYNEQFF
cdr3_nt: TGCGCCAGCAGCTTGGGGGGCGGCTACAATGAGCAGTTCTTC

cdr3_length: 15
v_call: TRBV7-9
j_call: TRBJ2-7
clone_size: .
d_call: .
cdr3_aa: CASSLGGKAFFEQYF
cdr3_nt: TGTGCCAGCAGCTTGGGCGGGAAGGCTTTCTTCGAGCAGTACTTC

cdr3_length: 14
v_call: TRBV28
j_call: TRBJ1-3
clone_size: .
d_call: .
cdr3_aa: CASSLSGSGNTIYF
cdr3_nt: TGTGCCAGCAGTTTAAGCGGTTCTGGAAACACCATATATTTT

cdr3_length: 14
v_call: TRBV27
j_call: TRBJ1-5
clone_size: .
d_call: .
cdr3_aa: CASRFRGSNQPQHF
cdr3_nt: TGTGCCAGCAGGTTCAGGGGTAGCAATCAGCCCCAGCATTTT

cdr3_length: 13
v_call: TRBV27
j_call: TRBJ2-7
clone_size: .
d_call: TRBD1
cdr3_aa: CASSRGQGYEQYF
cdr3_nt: TGTGCCAGCAGCCGCGGACAGGGCTACGAGCAGTACTTC

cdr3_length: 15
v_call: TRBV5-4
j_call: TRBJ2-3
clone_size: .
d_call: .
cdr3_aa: CASSPGTNIHGTQYF
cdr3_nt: TGTGCCAGCAGCCCCGGGACAAATATACATGGTACGCAGTATTTT

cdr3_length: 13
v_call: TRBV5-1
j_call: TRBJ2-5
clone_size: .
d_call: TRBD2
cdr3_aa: CASSIAGWETQYF
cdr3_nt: TGCGCCAGCAGCATAGCGGGTTGGGAGACCCAGTACTTC

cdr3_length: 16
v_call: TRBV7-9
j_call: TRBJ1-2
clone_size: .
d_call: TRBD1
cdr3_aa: CASSLAPLQGADGYTF
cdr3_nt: TGTGCCAGCAGCTTAGCCCCATTACAGGGGGCGGATGGCTACACCTTC

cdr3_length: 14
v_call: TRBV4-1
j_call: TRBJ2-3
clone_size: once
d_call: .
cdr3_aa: CASSPLAVTDTQYF
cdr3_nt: TGCGCCAGCAGCCCACTTGCCGTCACAGATACGCAGTATTTT

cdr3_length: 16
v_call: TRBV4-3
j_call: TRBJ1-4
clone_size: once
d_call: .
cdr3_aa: CASSHDWGRKDEKLFF
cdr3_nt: TGCGCCAGCAGTCATGATTGGGGGCGAAAAGACGAAAAACTGTTTTTT